Below, 24 T cell receptor beta chains from the same sample are listed, as sequenced in a study of cytomegalovirus exposure and HLA in healthy donors. Primers included in the PCR were 60 Vbeta and 13 Jbeta primers. The assay was immunoSEQ multiplex PCR, and TCRdb's table has in-frame clones only and misses some. The table lists about 160,000 clones, over 75% of them singletons, with about 4.5% in the top ten. Source material: PBMCs. The receptors come from a man aged 35 to 55 in good health and CMV-seronegative.

This clone occurred once. The chain carries TRBV5-4 and TRBJ1-1, with 9 bases lining up with TRBD1. Trimming at V came to 3 bases and at J to 4 bases, leaving 4 bases not matched to a gene. This CDR3 contains 14 residues. In germline, CDR1 is SGHNT, CDR2 YYREEE (reference sequence). The CDR3 region has the DNA TGTGCCAGCAGCTGGGGACAGGGTGGCACTGAAGCTTTCTTT. This codes for CASSWGQGGTEAFF.

CDR3: CASSVFGTVASGNTIYF. CDR3 sequence (DNA): TGTGCCAGCAGCGTGTTCGGGACAGTCGCCTCTGGAAACACCATATATTTT. The rearrangement uses TRBV9 and TRBJ1-3, with TRBD1 matching 7 bases. This CDR3 has 17 amino acids. Germline CDR1 reads SGDLS; CDR2 reads YYNGEE. J was trimmed by 0 bases and V by 2 bases; bases with no gene match: 8. Based on the CDR3 plus reference TRBV9 and TRBJ1-3, the full variable domain is DSGVTQTPKHLITATGQRVTLRCSPRSGDLSVYWYQQSLDQGLQFLIQYYNGEERAKGNILERFSAQQFPDLHSELNLSSLELGDSALYFCASSVFGTVASGNTIYFGEGSWLTVV.

The CDR3 loop reads CACRVGNSPLHF. Written as DNA, the CDR3 is TGTGCCTGCAGGGTGGGGAATTCACCCCTCCACTTT. The chain carries TRBV30 and TRBJ1-6, with D perhaps matching TRBD1 (5 bases). Trimming pared 6 bases from V and 7 bases from J, leaving 10 bases between. In germline, CDR1 is GTSNPN, CDR2 SVGIG (reference sequence). The CDR3 has 12 amino acids.

The J gene is TRBJ2-1, the V gene TRBV2; 9 bases are shared with TRBD1. The length of the CDR3 is 15 residues. Germline V gives CDR1 SNHLY, CDR2 FYNNEI. CDR3 protein: CAHPGRDRVGDEQFF. The CDR3 region has the DNA TGTGCGCACCCGGGACGGGACAGGGTGGGGGATGAGCAGTTCTTC.

This chain links TRBV11-2 with TRBJ1-5, with TRBD1 as a possible D gene (6 bases). The V gene's germline CDR1 is SGHAT and CDR2 FQNNGV. CDR3 length: 15 residues. The V and J ends lost 1 base and 4 bases respectively, with 11 bases between them. The CDR3: CASSLGRGENQPQHF. The CDR3 region has the DNA TGTGCCAGCAGCTTAGGCAGGGGCGAAAATCAGCCCCAGCATTTT.

This clone showed up just a few times. The chain couples TRBV4-1 to TRBJ2-7, with D unresolved. The CDR3 has 14 amino acids. V lost 1 base, J lost 3 bases, and 10 bases lay in between. Per germline, CDR1 MGHRA and CDR2 YSYEKL. The CDR3 DNA reads TGCGCCAGCAGCCAAGGCGCCATTGGCTACGAGCAGTACTTC. Translated: CASSQGAIGYEQYF.

This clone has at least ten counts. The chain recombines TRBV14 with TRBJ2-3, with TRBD2 matching over 7 bases. The J segment lost 2 bases and the V segment lost 3 bases, leaving 8 bases of the junction unmatched. The CDR3 has 16 residues. The germline CDR1 and CDR2 sequences are SGHDN and FVKESK. In DNA, the CDR3 is TGTGCCAGCAGCCAGATAATTAGCGGGTACACAGATACGCAGTATTTT. Residues: CASSQIISGYTDTQYF.

With respect to this clone: An end of the junction differs from the germline gene, which may be a read error. CDR3 loop: CASTSAEGAGGPHF. The CDR3 DNA is TGTGCCAGCACAAGCGCCGAGGGAGCGGGGGGACCTCACTTC. V gene TRBV2 combines with J gene TRBJ2-7, with 9 positions matching TRBD2. This CDR3 comprises 14 residues. Per the germline V gene, CDR1 is SNHLY and CDR2 is FYNNEI.

The sample holds one count of this clone. This sample also contains other DNA sequences that code for the same CDR3. The rearrangement uses TRBV19 and TRBJ1-2; D is uncertain. The germline CDR1 and CDR2 sequences are LNHDA and SQIVND (reference sequence). The V gene lost 3 bases and the J gene lost 4 bases, with 9 bases spanning the gap. CDR3 length: 13 amino acids. CDR3 residues: CASSIGGSYGYTF. CDR3 in DNA: TGTGCCAGTAGTATTGGCGGATCCTATGGCTACACCTTC.

The V call is TRBV5-1, the J call TRBJ2-3; the D is unclear. The CDR3 loop spans 14 amino acids. Germline V gives CDR1 SGHRS, CDR2 YFSETQ. Between the trimmed V and J ends, which lost 0 bases and 0 bases, there was a span of 5 bases. The CDR3: CASSLGPSTDTQYF. The CDR3 DNA sequence: TGCGCCAGCAGCTTGGGGCCTAGCACAGATACGCAGTATTTT.

V gene TRBV4-2 combines with J gene TRBJ2-5; TRBD2 might be the D (5 bases). From germline, CDR1 is LGHNA and CDR2 YNFKEQ. Trimming took off 9 bases at V and 7 bases at J, with 27 bases between the two ends. The length of the CDR3 is 16 residues. CDR3 bases: TGTGCCAGAGCCATTGTGAAGAGCGGCGCTCGGTGGACCCAGTACTTC. It specifies CARAIVKSGARWTQYF.

This rearrangement joins TRBV6-1 to TRBJ2-7; TRBD2 is a possible D gene (6 bases). Per the germline V gene, CDR1 is MNHNS and CDR2 is SASEGT. This CDR3 is 15 amino acids long. Trimming pared 1 base from V and 4 bases from J, leaving 14 bases between. CDR3 DNA: TGTGCCAGCAGTGAAGTTGGAGGGGAAGGTTACGAGCAGTACTTC. Its translation is CASSEVGGEGYEQYF.

V gene TRBV27 combines with J gene TRBJ1-4; D is ambiguous. Germline loops: CDR1 MNHEY, CDR2 SMNVEV (reference sequence). Trimming took off 4 bases at V and 5 bases at J, with 2 bases between the two ends. This CDR3 spans 11 amino acids. CDR3 region: CASSSNEKLFF. CDR3 nucleotides: TGTGCCAGCAGTTCGAATGAAAAACTGTTTTTT.

J is TRBJ2-5 and V is TRBV27; a weak D match, TRBD1 (6 bases). The CDR3 is 14 amino acids. The germline gives CDR1 MNHEY, CDR2 SMNVEV (reference sequence). The germline V and J ends were trimmed by 5 bases and 2 bases, with 12 bases remaining between them. CDR3 sequence reads: CASSPRTDQETQYF. The CDR3 DNA sequence: TGTGCCAGCAGTCCTCGGACAGATCAAGAGACCCAGTACTTC.

The V gene is TRBV5-1, the J gene TRBJ2-7; D gene unclear. The CDR3 extends over 14 amino acids. The germline gives CDR1 SGHRS, CDR2 YFSETQ. Trimming shortened V by 4 bases and J by 3 bases, and 14 bases separated the two germline ends. This chain's CDR3 is CASSAGTGYYEQYF. CDR3 DNA: TGCGCCAGCAGCGCCGGTACCGGGTACTACGAGCAGTACTTC.

The chain employs TRBV6-1 and TRBJ2-2, with a possible D match to TRBD2 (6 bases). V shed 2 bases and J shed 6 bases, with 16 bases lying between them. This CDR3 has 16 residues. In germline, CDR1 is MNHNS, CDR2 SASEGT. The CDR3 is CASSEMAGIGAGELFF. The CDR3 coding sequence is TGTGCCAGCAGTGAAATGGCGGGGATAGGGGCCGGGGAGCTGTTTTTT.

The chain couples TRBV6-5 to TRBJ2-2, with D maybe TRBD1 (5 bases). The CDR3 is made up of 13 amino acids. Per the germline V gene, CDR1 is MNHEY and CDR2 is SVGAGI. The V end lost 2 bases, the J end lost 4 bases, and 5 bases lay between the germline ends. The CDR3 reads CASSYGATGELFF. CDR3 bases: TGTGCCAGCAGTTACGGGGCCACCGGGGAGCTGTTTTTT.

The rearrangement uses TRBV4-1 and TRBJ2-1; no definite D call. In germline, CDR1 is MGHRA, CDR2 YSYEKL. The CDR3 sequence is 15 residues long. Trimming removed 3 bases at V and 1 base at J, with 10 bases between. In DNA form, the CDR3 reads TGCGCCAGCAGCCAGGCAACCGGGTCCTACAATGAGCAGTTCTTC. It is translated as CASSQATGSYNEQFF.

The CDR3 nucleotides read TGTGCAAGTCGCTTAGAGTTTAGAGAGGGCGAGCAGTACTTC. This codes for CASRLEFREGEQYF. V is TRBV12-2 and J is TRBJ2-7; the table's D call, TRBD2, has no DNA check behind it. TRBV12-2 represents a pseudogene. CDR3 size: 14 residues.

The J gene is TRBJ2-1, the V gene TRBV19, with 7 positions matching TRBD1. V was clipped by 7 bases and J by 7 bases; unmatched bases: 7. Germline V lookup: CDR1 LNHDA, CDR2 SQIVND (reference sequence). The CDR3 loop spans 13 amino acids. This chain's CDR3 is CASNFMTGNEQFF. CDR3 sequence (DNA): TGTGCCAGTAACTTCATGACAGGGAATGAGCAGTTCTTC.

This clone has only a few counts. This chain uses TRBV7-3 with TRBJ2-3; D is perhaps TRBD2 (6 bases). The germline V and J ends were trimmed by 5 bases and 2 bases, with 11 bases remaining between them. The CDR3 loop spans 14 amino acids. Germline loops: CDR1 SGHTA, CDR2 FQGTGA. The CDR3, as DNA: TGTGCCAGCAGCCCGACTAGTCCCACAGATACGCAGTATTTT. It yields the protein CASSPTSPTDTQYF.

This chain uses TRBV10-1 with TRBJ2-2; 14 nucleotides line up with TRBD2. Germline CDR1 WNHNN, CDR2 SYGVQD (reference sequence). J gave up 9 bases and V 5 bases, and 11 bases lay outside the gene matches. The CDR3 spans 17 residues. CDR3 DNA: TGCGCCAGCAGTCCGCCGACTAGCGGGGGGGCTTTCCGGGAGCTGTTTTTT. It encodes CASSPPTSGGAFRELFF.

The V and J genes are TRBV5-6 and TRBJ1-2, with 7 nucleotides matching TRBD1. The CDR3 runs to 13 residues. J was trimmed by 8 bases and V by 6 bases; bases with no gene match: 10. In germline, CDR1 is SGHDT, CDR2 YYEEEE. The CDR3 spells CASTPPTGKGYTF. The CDR3 DNA is TGTGCCAGCACCCCACCGACAGGGAAAGGCTACACCTTC.

The chain joins TRBV2 to TRBJ2-7; TRBD2 matches 8 bases. The CDR3 sequence is 14 residues long. The germline V gene encodes CDR1 SNHLY and CDR2 FYNNEI. After removal of 6 bases from V and 6 bases from J, the junction contained 10 bases not matched to a gene. The DNA of the CDR3 is TGTGCCAGCAGAACCGGGAGGGAATACCGCGAGCAGTACTTC. Translated: CASRTGREYREQYF.